This passage covers 29 T cell receptor beta chains from one sample sequenced in a study of identical twins. TCRdb reanalysed the 5' RACE reads using MiXCR and keeps one entry per CDR3 protein. Here the sample spans roughly 260,000 distinct CDR3 sequences, 7.5% being singletons. The same specimen was also included in a second study, on yellow fever vaccine responses in identical twins.

The specimen was CD8+ T cells sorted from blood. These receptors were obtained from a woman under 30 in good health.

The table lists this clonotype with many counts. V gene TRBV7-8 combines with J gene TRBJ2-1, with 13 bases fitting TRBD2. This CDR3 has 15 amino acids. The V and J ends lost 7 bases and 9 bases, in that order; junction bases with no gene match: 9. CDR1 and CDR2 (germline): SGHVS, FQNEAQ. CDR3: CASNFGLAGAGEQFF. The CDR3 DNA sequence: TGTGCCAGCAACTTCGGACTAGCGGGGGCGGGTGAGCAGTTCTTC.

The table lists this clonotype with a few counts. The CDR3 sequence is CASSEERERSYNEQFF. The CDR3 region has the DNA TGTGCCAGCAGTGAAGAGAGGGAGAGGAGCTACAATGAGCAGTTCTTC. The V call is TRBV2, the J call TRBJ2-1; D perhaps matches TRBD2 (5 bases). The CDR3 covers 16 residues. Germline lookup yields CDR1 SNHLY and CDR2 FYNNEI. V dropped 1 base and J dropped 3 bases, with 13 bases sitting between them.

In its sample, this clonotype was seen many times. The chain links TRBV6-4 to TRBJ2-1, with D unclear. Germline V lookup: CDR1 MRHNA, CDR2 SNTAGT. The CDR3 totals 13 residues. Trimming left V 2 bases short and J 5 bases short, with 7 bases between. The CDR3, as DNA: TGTGCCAGCAGTGACGACCAACACAATGAGCAGTTCTTC. Translating it yields CASSDDQHNEQFF.

V is TRBV7-7 and J is TRBJ2-1; the D is unclear. The ends were cut back, 1 base at V and 8 bases at J, with 12 bases in the middle. The CDR3 has 14 residues. The V gene's germline CDR1 is SSHAT and CDR2 FNYEAQ (reference sequence). The CDR3 DNA is TGTGCCAGCAGCTTAGAGCTTCAGTGGGATGAGCAGTTCTTC. Amino acid sequence: CASSLELQWDEQFF.

The chain has TRBV7-7 and TRBJ2-1, with D unresolved. The germline CDR1 and CDR2 sequences are SSHAT and FNYEAQ (reference sequence). V was shortened by 5 bases and J by 8 bases, with 13 bases between the two germline ends. This CDR3 has 13 residues. This CDR3 reads CASSRANEDEQFF. In DNA, the CDR3 is TGTGCCAGCAGCCGGGCGAATGAAGATGAGCAGTTCTTC.

The chain carries TRBV6-1 and TRBJ2-1; 9 bases match TRBD2. The germline gives CDR1 MNHNS, CDR2 SASEGT. This CDR3 has 15 amino acids. With 0 bases clipped from V and 15 bases from J, the junction kept 12 bases outside the gene matches. As DNA, the CDR3 is TGTGCCAGCAGTGAAGCGTTGGCTAGCGGGAATCTGAGGTTCTTC. Amino acids: CASSEALASGNLRFF.

In its sample, this clonotype was seen many times. The chain couples TRBV28 to TRBJ2-7; D is uncertain. The germline CDR1 and CDR2 sequences are MDHEN and SYDVKM. The CDR3 covers 12 residues. Trimming shortened V by 3 bases and J by 7 bases, and 10 bases separated the two germline ends. The CDR3 nucleotides read TGTGCCAGCAGTTTTACCTCTGTGGAGCAGTACTTC. Translating it yields CASSFTSVEQYF.

The sample holds a few counts of this clonotype. The chain is built from TRBV7-9 and TRBJ2-1; 9 bases are shared with TRBD2. This CDR3 spans 17 amino acids. Germline trimming cut 4 bases from V and 2 bases from J; bases unmatched to any gene: 9. Germline CDR1 and CDR2: SEHNR and FQNEAQ (reference sequence). The CDR3 protein is CASSSPGLAGTYNEQFF. In DNA, the CDR3 is TGTGCCAGCAGCTCCCCTGGGCTAGCGGGGACCTACAATGAGCAGTTCTTC.

There are a few counts of this clonotype. The V call is TRBV3-1, the J call TRBJ2-6; unclear D gene. The germline gives CDR1 LGHDT, CDR2 YNNKEL (reference sequence). CDR3 length: 16 residues. The ends were cut back, 0 bases at V and 4 bases at J, with 10 bases in the middle. CDR3 in amino acids: CASSQEWGTGANVLTF. As DNA, the CDR3 is TGTGCCAGCAGCCAAGAGTGGGGTACCGGGGCCAACGTCCTGACTTTC.

For the CDR3, the DNA is TGTGCCAGCAGCGTAGATTCGGGAGCGGGTAATGAGCAGTTCTTC. Translated, it gives CASSVDSGAGNEQFF. The rearrangement uses TRBV9 and TRBJ2-1; a weak D match, TRBD2 (6 bases). The CDR3 loop spans 15 amino acids. Germline V gives CDR1 SGDLS, CDR2 YYNGEE. V was trimmed by 0 bases and J by 7 bases, leaving 14 bases between them.

This clonotype came up many times. The chain carries TRBV27 and TRBJ1-4; D may be TRBD1 (6 bases). Germline V gene lookup returns CDR1 MNHEY and CDR2 SMNVEV (reference sequence). The CDR3 extends over 14 amino acids. V was pared by 6 bases and J by 8 bases, with 16 bases between. CDR3 protein: CASSTRGDYEKLFF. The CDR3, as DNA: TGTGCCAGCAGCACGAGGGGGGATTACGAAAAACTGTTTTTT. Full variable domain (remainder filled in from reference TRBV27 and TRBJ1-4): EAQVTQNPRYLITVTGKKLTVTCSQNMNHEYMSWYRQDPGLGLRQIYYSMNVEVTDKGDVPEGYKVSRKEKRNFPLILESPSPNQTSLYFCASSTRGDYEKLFFGSGTQLSVL.

This clonotype was detected a few times. The chain recombines TRBV9 with TRBJ2-7; 10 nucleotides agree with TRBD2. CDR3 size: 17 residues. The germline V gene encodes CDR1 SGDLS and CDR2 YYNGEE. V shed 0 bases and J 2 bases; nucleotides not matched to a gene: 8. CDR3: CASSVEASGRAAYEQYF. CDR3 coding DNA: TGTGCCAGCAGCGTAGAGGCGAGCGGGAGGGCCGCCTACGAGCAGTACTTC.

In its sample, this clonotype was seen many times. This chain joins TRBV6-5 and TRBJ2-1; unclear D gene. CDR3 length equals 12 residues. Trimming removed 5 bases from V and 6 bases from J, with 8 bases in between. Germline V gene lookup returns CDR1 MNHEY and CDR2 SVGAGI. The DNA of the CDR3 is TGTGCCAGCAGTGGAGTCCCCAATGAGCAGTTCTTC. Translation: CASSGVPNEQFF.

In its sample, this clonotype was seen many times. V and J are TRBV12-3 or TRBV12-4 and TRBJ1-2; 8 bases match TRBD1. The CDR3 contains 15 residues. Losses at the gene ends were 7 bases for V and 2 bases for J; bases not matched to a gene: 9. The chain's CDR3 is CASTPDRAWNYGYTF. In nucleotides, the CDR3 is TGTGCCAGCACCCCGGACAGGGCTTGGAACTATGGCTACACCTTC.

This clonotype appeared once. The chain links TRBV20-1 to TRBJ2-1, with TRBD2 matching 9 bases. J was trimmed by 15 bases and V by 3 bases; bases with no gene match: 15. The CDR3 sequence is 14 residues long. Germline CDR1 is DFQATT and CDR2 is SNEGSKA (reference sequence). The DNA of the CDR3 is TGCAGTGCTAGTGTCGGGAGCGGGAGGCCCTCCTGGTTCTTC. Its protein product is CSASVGSGRPSWFF.

The rearrangement links TRBV2 to TRBJ2-7; 9 bases align to TRBD2. Per germline, CDR1 SNHLY and CDR2 FYNNEI. This CDR3 contains 15 residues. Germline trimming cut 3 bases from V and 2 bases from J; bases unmatched to any gene: 5. In DNA, the CDR3 is TGTGCCAGCAGTGATTTAGCGGGGGCCACCTACGAGCAGTACGTC. This sequence encodes CASSDLAGATYEQYV.

This clonotype has more than one count but fewer than ten. V usage is TRBV7-8 and J usage is TRBJ2-4, with TRBD1 identical over 8 bases. V trimming: 4 bases; J trimming: 0 bases; junction bases outside the gene matches: 5. The CDR3 consists of 16 residues. Germline-derived CDR1 and CDR2 are SGHVS and FQNEAQ. CDR3 residues: CASSSTGVVAKNIQYF. CDR3 DNA sequence: TGTGCCAGCAGCTCGACAGGGGTCGTAGCCAAAAACATTCAGTACTTC.

The chain has TRBV11-2 and TRBJ2-7, with a weak D call TRBD1 (5 bases). Germline CDR1 reads SGHAT; CDR2 reads FQNNGV. The CDR3 is made up of 13 amino acids. The V end was cut by 2 bases, the J end by 2 bases, with 7 bases between. CDR3 residues: CASSLQGAYEQYV. The CDR3 region has the DNA TGTGCCAGCAGCTTACAGGGTGCCTACGAGCAGTACGTC.

This clonotype came up many times. The CDR3 nucleotides read TGCGCCAGCAGCCAAGATTCGGGGAATGAGCAGTTCTTC. Translating gives CASSQDSGNEQFF. This chain links TRBV4-1 with TRBJ2-1; a weak D match, TRBD2 (5 bases). Germline loops: CDR1 MGHRA, CDR2 YSYEKL. Trimming left V 0 bases short and J 7 bases short, with 7 bases between. CDR3 length: 13 amino acids.

Note on this clonotype: Possible read error: a much larger clone is one base away. The genes are TRBV12-3 or TRBV12-4 and TRBJ2-2; 8 bases match TRBD2. The CDR3 runs to 15 residues. CDR3 amino acids: CTSSLAGGYTGELFF. The CDR3 coding sequence is TGTACCAGCAGCCTTGCGGGGGGATACACCGGGGAGCTGTTTTTT.

This clonotype was counted at least ten times. The V and J genes are TRBV5-1 and TRBJ2-2; unclear D gene. The CDR3 runs 15 residues. CDR1 SGHRS and CDR2 YFSETQ come from the germline V gene. The V end lost 0 bases, the J end lost 3 bases, and 9 bases lay between the germline ends. CDR3 sequence reads: CASSLVDLYTGELFF. The CDR3 bases are TGCGCCAGCAGCTTGGTGGACCTATACACCGGGGAGCTGTTTTTT.

In its sample, this clonotype was seen many times. This sequence joins TRBV4-2 and TRBJ1-6, with D unresolved. CDR1 is LGHNA, CDR2 YNFKEQ, per germline. Trimming stripped 0 bases from V and 9 bases from J, with 6 bases between. The length of the CDR3 is 13 residues. Written as DNA, the CDR3 is TGTGCCAGCAGCCAAGATAACAGTTCACCCCTCCACTTT. It encodes CASSQDNSSPLHF.

This clonotype was seen more than once but under ten times. The genes are TRBV5-1 and TRBJ2-2, with TRBD2 identical over 10 bases. J lost 0 bases, V lost 4 bases, and 6 bases had no gene match. CDR3 size: 17 residues. Germline assignment: CDR1 SGHRS and CDR2 YFSETQ. The DNA of the CDR3 is TGCGCCAGCAGCCCCGTAGCGGGGGGCGCGAACACCGGGGAGCTGTTTTTT. This codes for CASSPVAGGANTGELFF. The full variable domain, its missing parts supplied by reference TRBV5-1 and TRBJ2-2, is KAGVTQTPRYLIKTRGQQVTLSCSPISGHRSVSWYQQTPGQGLQFLFEYFSETQRNKGNFPGRFSGRQFSNSRSEMNVSTLELGDSALYLCASSPVAGGANTGELFFGEGSRLTVL.

This clonotype appeared many times. The rearrangement uses TRBV11-2 and TRBJ1-1; possible D gene TRBD1, 5 bases. Germline V gene sequence: CDR1 SGHAT, CDR2 FQNNGV. The length of the CDR3 is 15 residues. V was trimmed by 5 bases and J by 0 bases, leaving 13 bases between them. CDR3 DNA: TGTGCCAGCAGCCCGACCCAGGGTCTGAACACTGAAGCTTTCTTT. Protein: CASSPTQGLNTEAFF.

This clonotype has just one count. The junction does not match germline at one end; this may be a read error. The rearrangement links TRBV5-5 to TRBJ2-5; 12 bases are shared with TRBD1. Per the germline V gene, CDR1 is SGHKS and CDR2 is YYEKEE (reference sequence). The CDR3 loop spans 16 amino acids. CDR3: CAISSWGTGGAETQYF. CDR3 nucleotide sequence: TGTGCCATCAGCTCCTGGGGGACAGGGGGCGCGGAGACCCAGTACTTC.

This clonotype was counted at least ten times. This chain links TRBV29-1 with TRBJ2-1; D may be TRBD2 (6 bases). The germline V and J ends were trimmed by 2 bases and 7 bases, with 18 bases remaining between them. This CDR3 has 15 amino acids. Germline CDR1 reads SQVTM; CDR2 reads ANQGSEA. CDR3 loop: CSVEFRDSVSNEQFF. The CDR3 nucleotides read TGCAGCGTTGAATTCCGGGACTCCGTCTCGAATGAGCAGTTCTTC.

The table lists this clonotype with a few counts. The chain employs TRBV5-1 and TRBJ2-5; no firm D call. The V and J ends lost 0 bases and 5 bases respectively, with 5 bases between them. This CDR3 comprises 12 residues. The germline V gene has CDR1 SGHRS and CDR2 YFSETQ. CDR3 DNA sequence: TGCGCCAGCAGCTTGGGTTACGAGACCCAGTACTTC. Translating gives CASSLGYETQYF. The full variable domain, completed using reference TRBV5-1 and TRBJ2-5, is KAGVTQTPRYLIKTRGQQVTLSCSPISGHRSVSWYQQTPGQGLQFLFEYFSETQRNKGNFPGRFSGRQFSNSRSEMNVSTLELGDSALYLCASSLGYETQYFGPGTRLLVL.

This clonotype appeared many times. The V call is TRBV15, the J call TRBJ2-2; D possibly corresponds to TRBD2 (5 bases). CDR3 length: 15 amino acids. The germline V gene has CDR1 LNHNV and CDR2 YYDKDF (reference sequence). V was pared by 0 bases and J by 1 base, with 6 bases between. The CDR3 DNA reads TGTGCCACCAGCAGAGATGGAGGGAACACCGGGGAGCTGTTTTTT. Translated, it gives CATSRDGGNTGELFF.

The chain recombines TRBV5-1 with TRBJ2-1; TRBD2 matches at 9 bases. The length of the CDR3 is 17 residues. CDR1 and CDR2 (germline): SGHRS, YFSETQ. V gave up 2 bases and J gave up 3 bases; unmatched junction bases: 9. The CDR3 region is CASSFLPLSGGYNEQFF. The CDR3, as DNA: TGCGCCAGCAGCTTCCTACCCCTTAGCGGGGGCTACAATGAGCAGTTCTTC.